A single sample is the source of the 30 T cell receptor beta chains below, sequenced in a study of blood T cell repertoires in COVID-19. Here immunoSEQ multiplex PCR was the method, and the copy in TCRdb shows in-frame clones only, minus some. Among under 300,000 clones listed, 80% to 90% were seen once. The material sequenced was peripheral blood. Receptors originate from a woman aged 70 to 79 with acute or convalescent COVID-19.

The gene calls are TRBV9 and TRBJ1-3; D gene ambiguous. The CDR3 has 13 residues. The V gene lost 3 bases and the J gene lost 4 bases, with 8 bases spanning the gap. Germline V lookup: CDR1 SGDLS, CDR2 YYNGEE. The CDR3 protein is CASSAYVGNTIYF. The CDR3 DNA reads as TGTGCCAGCAGCGCCTACGTGGGAAACACCATATATTTT.

The chain uses TRBV24-1 and TRBJ1-1, with D perhaps matching TRBD1 (5 bases). V gave up 10 bases and J gave up 10 bases, with 15 bases separating them. The CDR3 extends over 11 amino acids. Germline V gives CDR1 KGHDR, CDR2 SFDVKD. CDR3 amino acids: CATRGTYRAFF. The CDR3, as DNA: TGTGCCACTCGCGGGACTTACCGAGCTTTCTTT.

The chain couples TRBV11-2 to TRBJ1-6, with a weak D call TRBD1 (5 bases). V shed 8 bases and J shed 8 bases, with 13 bases lying between them. Germline CDR1 and CDR2: SGHAT and FQNNGV. The CDR3 totals 13 residues. Here the CDR3 reads CASGAGGDSPLHF. As DNA, the CDR3 is TGTGCCAGCGGGGCTGGCGGCGATTCACCCCTCCACTTT.

The rearrangement joins TRBV11-3 to TRBJ2-6; 9 bases agree with TRBD1. Unmatched junction bases numbered 5, after V lost 5 bases and J lost 0 bases. Germline V CDR1 and CDR2: SGHNT, YENEEA. There are 17 residues in the CDR3. DNA for the CDR3: TGTGCCAGCAGCCCAGGACAGGGGTCCTCTGGGGCCAACGTCCTGACTTTC. This translates into CASSPGQGSSGANVLTF. The full variable domain, rest sourced from reference TRBV11-3 and TRBJ2-6, is EAGVVQSPRYKIIEKKQPVAFWCNPISGHNTLYWYLQNLGQGPELLIRYENEEAVDDSQLPKDRFSAERLKGVDSTLKIQPAELGDSAVYLCASSPGQGSSGANVLTFGAGSRLTVL.

This clone was counted a single time. This chain links TRBV5-6 with TRBJ1-2; a weak D match, TRBD1 (5 bases). The germline gives CDR1 SGHDT, CDR2 YYEEEE. The CDR3 sequence is 16 residues long. Trimming took off 4 bases at V and 2 bases at J, with 18 bases between the two ends. CDR3 nucleotides: TGTGCCAGCAGCCCGGACGGGGGAGGAGGGAACTATGGCTACACCTTC. This encodes CASSPDGGGGNYGYTF. Using reference TRBV5-6 and TRBJ1-2 for the parts outside the CDR3, the full variable domain is DAGVTQSPTHLIKTRGQQVTLRCSPKSGHDTVSWYQQALGQGPQFIFQYYEEEERQRGNFPDRFSGHQFPNYSSELNVNALLLGDSALYLCASSPDGGGGNYGYTFGSGTRLTVV.

The V gene is TRBV7-9, the J gene TRBJ1-4, with 9 bases matching TRBD1. This CDR3 comprises 15 residues. CDR1 is SEHNR, CDR2 FQNEAQ, per germline (reference sequence). Germline trimming cut 0 bases from V and 7 bases from J; bases unmatched to any gene: 3. CDR3 sequence reads: CASSLAQGAGEKLFF. CDR3 nucleotides: TGTGCCAGCAGCTTAGCACAGGGGGCGGGTGAAAAACTGTTTTTT.

The CDR3 nucleotides are TGTGCCAGCAGTGCCAGGGCTAGGGGTGAAGCTTTCTTT. Translated: CASSARARGEAFF. The genes are TRBV25-1 and TRBJ1-1, with a tentative D call TRBD1 (5 bases). CDR1 MGHDK and CDR2 SYGVNS come from the germline V gene. This CDR3 has 13 residues. V was clipped by 4 bases and J by 7 bases, with 13 bases between them. The full variable domain, in which reference TRBV25-1 and TRBJ1-1 provide the parts outside the CDR3, is EADIYQTPRYLVIGTGKKITLECSQTMGHDKMYWYQQDPGMELHLIHYSYGVNSTEKGDLSSESTVSRIRTEHFPLTLESARPSHTSQYLCASSARARGEAFFGQGTRLTVV.

The chain combines TRBV5-1 with TRBJ2-5; D is possibly TRBD1 (6 bases). CDR1 is SGHRS, CDR2 YFSETQ, per germline. The CDR3 runs 13 residues. V was pared by 1 base and J by 4 bases, with 8 bases between. The CDR3 nucleotides read TGCGCCAGCAGCTTGTCAGGGGTAGAGACCCAGTACTTC. This sequence encodes CASSLSGVETQYF.

A note on this clone: This same CDR3 is encoded by further DNA sequences in the sample. The chain recombines TRBV7-8 with TRBJ1-1; D is perhaps TRBD1 (5 bases). V was pared by 0 bases and J by 4 bases, with 9 bases between. The germline gives CDR1 SGHVS, CDR2 FQNEAQ. The CDR3 loop spans 14 amino acids. CDR3 in amino acids: CASSLAGRGTEAFF. In DNA form, the CDR3 reads TGTGCCAGCAGCTTAGCGGGGAGGGGCACTGAAGCTTTCTTT.

This clone was seen a few times. This rearrangement joins TRBV5-1 to TRBJ2-5, with D maybe TRBD1 (6 bases). Looked up from germline, CDR1 is SGHRS and CDR2 is YFSETQ. V lost 4 bases, J lost 7 bases, and 17 bases lay in between. The CDR3 totals 14 residues. CDR3 sequence reads: CASSPTQGSGTQYF. The CDR3 DNA sequence: TGCGCCAGCAGCCCAACGCAGGGGTCGGGGACCCAGTACTTC.

V usage is TRBV7-9 and J usage is TRBJ1-1; D might be TRBD1 (6 bases). Germline CDR1 is SEHNR and CDR2 is FQNEAQ (reference sequence). V lost 2 bases and J 4 bases, leaving 11 bases between the germline ends. CDR3 length equals 14 residues. CDR3 sequence: CASSLNQGSTEAFF. The CDR3 DNA reads as TGTGCCAGCAGCTTAAACCAGGGGAGCACTGAAGCTTTCTTT.

The chain joins TRBV30 to TRBJ1-4; unclear D gene. Trimming pared 1 base from V and 6 bases from J, leaving 12 bases between. The germline V gene encodes CDR1 GTSNPN and CDR2 SVGIG (reference sequence). The CDR3 sequence is 14 residues long. CDR3 protein: CAWSAGLGDEKLFF. Here the CDR3 DNA reads TGTGCCTGGAGTGCTGGGCTGGGCGATGAAAAACTGTTTTTT.

V is TRBV6-5 and J is TRBJ1-1; D ambiguous. The CDR3 loop spans 11 amino acids. The V end was cut by 7 bases, the J end by 3 bases, with 6 bases between. The V gene's germline CDR1 is MNHEY and CDR2 SVGAGI. CDR3 in DNA: TGTGCCAGCAAGAGGGACACTGAAGCTTTCTTT. Amino acids: CASKRDTEAFF.

The V and J genes are TRBV6-4 and TRBJ2-1; TRBD2 aligns across 13 bases. Germline lookup yields CDR1 MRHNA and CDR2 SNTAGT. This CDR3 is built from 16 residues. J lost 8 bases, V lost 7 bases, and 11 bases had no gene match. CDR3 nucleotides: TGTGCCAGCAAGCGAGGACCGGGACTAGCGGGGTATGAGCAGTTCTTC. Protein sequence: CASKRGPGLAGYEQFF.

Concerning this clone: The same CDR3 arises from other DNA sequences in this sample as well. The chain has TRBV4-1 and TRBJ1-1, with D possibly TRBD1 on 6 matching bases. Between the trimmed V and J ends, which lost 4 bases and 1 base, there was a span of 10 bases. The CDR3 is made up of 14 amino acids. Germline V gene lookup returns CDR1 MGHRA and CDR2 YSYEKL. For the CDR3, the DNA is TGCGCCAGCAGCCCGGAGACAGGGAACACTGAAGCTTTCTTT. Translated: CASSPETGNTEAFF.

The J gene is TRBJ2-7, the V gene TRBV25-1; TRBD1 agrees at 8 bases. With 8 bases clipped from V and 5 bases from J, the junction kept 14 bases outside the gene matches. In germline, CDR1 is MGHDK, CDR2 SYGVNS. The CDR3 is 15 residues long. This CDR3 is CASQRPGTGTNEQYF. The CDR3, as DNA: TGTGCCAGCCAACGTCCCGGGACAGGCACCAACGAGCAGTACTTC.

In this sample, this clone turned up a few times. The chain is built from TRBV4-1 and TRBJ1-4, with D possibly TRBD1 on 5 matching bases. This CDR3 has 14 amino acids. Trimming removed 0 bases from V and 6 bases from J, with 8 bases in between. From germline, CDR1 is MGHRA and CDR2 YSYEKL. CDR3 DNA sequence: TGCGCCAGCAGCCAAGATGGAGGGGATGAAAAACTGTTTTTT. Translating it yields CASSQDGGDEKLFF.

This chain connects TRBV18 to TRBJ1-6; D ambiguous. This CDR3 has 16 amino acids. The V gene's germline CDR1 is KGHSH and CDR2 LQKENI. Trimming cost V 3 bases and J 1 base, with 10 bases left between them. In nucleotides, the CDR3 is TGTGCCAGCTCACCCGGATCGGGGTCCTATAATTCACCCCTCCACTTT. Residues: CASSPGSGSYNSPLHF. The full variable domain, in which reference TRBV18 and TRBJ1-6 provide the parts outside the CDR3, is NAGVMQNPRHLVRRRGQEARLRCSPMKGHSHVYWYRQLPEEGLKFMVYLQKENIIDESGMPKERFSAEFPKEGPSILRIQQVVRGDSAAYFCASSPGSGSYNSPLHFGNGTRLTVT.

V and J are TRBV5-5 and TRBJ1-1; weak D call: TRBD1 (6 bases). The CDR3 covers 13 residues. Germline V gene lookup returns CDR1 SGHKS and CDR2 YYEKEE (reference sequence). V was shortened by 1 base and J by 4 bases, with 8 bases between the two germline ends. The CDR3 nucleotides read TGTGCCAGCAGCTTGACAGGGCTCACTGAAGCTTTCTTT. Its protein product is CASSLTGLTEAFF.

In nucleotides, the CDR3 is TGTGCCAGCAGCTTGGCCGGTGGAGGAGTAGACGAAAAACTGTTTTTT. Residues: CASSLAGGGVDEKLFF. The rearrangement uses TRBV5-8 and TRBJ1-4, with D uncertain. Trimming pared 0 bases from V and 8 bases from J, leaving 17 bases between. Germline V CDR1 and CDR2: SGHTS, YDEGEE. This CDR3 is built from 16 residues.

The chain carries TRBV18 and TRBJ1-4, with TRBD1 identical over 8 bases. Germline assignment: CDR1 KGHSH and CDR2 LQKENI. V lost 6 bases, J lost 5 bases, and 8 bases stayed unmatched. This CDR3 is built from 15 residues. The CDR3 is CASSPTRDRNEKLFF. Written as DNA, the CDR3 is TGTGCCAGCTCGCCGACCCGGGACAGGAATGAAAAACTGTTTTTT.

CDR3 DNA sequence: TGTGCCAGCCGGTTGAATCAGCCCCAGCATTTT. Translation gives CASRLNQPQHF. V and J are TRBV6-6 and TRBJ1-5; D unresolved. Between the trimmed V and J ends, which lost 8 bases and 4 bases, there was a span of 6 bases. The CDR3 length is 11 residues. Per germline, CDR1 MNHNY and CDR2 SVGAGI (reference sequence).

The rearrangement joins TRBV7-2 to TRBJ1-2; D gene ambiguous. Per germline, CDR1 SGHTA and CDR2 FQGNSA. The CDR3 is 15 residues long. The germline V and J ends were trimmed by 1 base and 4 bases, with 13 bases remaining between them. CDR3 residues: CASSLVLGSLYGYTF. CDR3 sequence (DNA): TGTGCCAGCAGCTTAGTCCTCGGGTCCCTCTATGGCTACACCTTC.

The rearrangement links TRBV30 to TRBJ2-2; maybe TRBD1 (5 bases). V was cut by 0 bases and J by 1 base, with 9 bases left in between. Looked up from germline, CDR1 is GTSNPN and CDR2 is SVGIG (reference sequence). There are 15 residues in the CDR3. CDR3 in amino acids: CAWSVGTGNTGELFF. DNA for the CDR3: TGTGCCTGGAGTGTAGGAACAGGGAACACCGGGGAGCTGTTTTTT.

In the case of this clone: The same CDR3 can be traced to other DNA sequences in this sample. The V gene is TRBV6-1, the J gene TRBJ2-7, with 8 bases lining up with TRBD1. This CDR3 region has 14 residues. Germline-derived CDR1 and CDR2 are MNHNS and SASEGT. V lost 3 bases, J lost 2 bases, and 3 bases stayed unmatched. Here the CDR3 reads CASSDTGGPYEQYF. The CDR3 nucleotides read TGTGCCAGCAGTGATACAGGGGGGCCCTACGAGCAGTACTTC.

This clone has more than one count but fewer than ten. The chain carries TRBV9 and TRBJ1-1; D may be TRBD1 (6 bases). This CDR3 contains 16 residues. In germline, CDR1 is SGDLS, CDR2 YYNGEE. V dropped 4 bases and J dropped 5 bases, with 21 bases sitting between them. The CDR3, as DNA: TGTGCCAGCAGCCCTTCCCCCCCAGGGGCAATAACTGAAGCTTTCTTT. This gives the protein CASSPSPPGAITEAFF.

This chain uses TRBV5-1 with TRBJ2-1; 9 bases fit TRBD1. Germline V gives CDR1 SGHRS, CDR2 YFSETQ. V gave up 0 bases and J gave up 6 bases; unmatched junction bases: 7. The CDR3 covers 16 residues. CDR3 loop: CASSLEPGQGLNEQFF. Written as DNA, the CDR3 is TGCGCCAGCAGCTTGGAACCGGGACAGGGCCTCAATGAGCAGTTCTTC.

The chain couples TRBV7-2 to TRBJ1-2, with 7 positions matching TRBD1. Trimming at V came to 6 bases and at J to 1 base, leaving 5 bases not matched to a gene. Germline V gene lookup returns CDR1 SGHTA and CDR2 FQGNSA. The CDR3 spans 14 residues. DNA of the CDR3: TGTGCCAGCAGGCGGGGACAGAGTAACTATGGCTACACCTTC. It yields the protein CASRRGQSNYGYTF. Supplemented by reference TRBV7-2 and TRBJ1-2, the full variable domain reads GAGVSQSPSNKVTEKGKDVELRCDPISGHTALYWYRQSLGQGLEFLIYFQGNSAPDKSGLPSDRFSAERTGGSVSTLTIQRTQQEDSAVYLCASRRGQSNYGYTFGSGTRLTVV.

The V call is TRBV6-5, the J call TRBJ2-1; no clear D. Germline-derived CDR1 and CDR2 are MNHEY and SVGAGI. Trimming removed 2 bases at V and 4 bases at J, with 6 bases between. This CDR3 has 13 residues. The CDR3 loop reads CASSYEVYNEQFF. The CDR3 nucleotides are TGTGCCAGCAGTTACGAGGTATACAATGAGCAGTTCTTC.

Concerning this clone itself: The same CDR3 arises from other DNA sequences in this sample as well. The CDR3 DNA reads TGCGCCAGCAGCTTGGGGGGCGGAGTGTCCTACAATGAGCAGTTCTTC. Protein: CASSLGGGVSYNEQFF. The chain carries TRBV5-1 and TRBJ2-1; perhaps TRBD1 as D (5 bases). CDR3 length: 16 amino acids. With 0 bases removed from V and 1 base from J, the gap between germline ends came to 11 bases. Germline V gene data show CDR1 as SGHRS and CDR2 as YFSETQ.